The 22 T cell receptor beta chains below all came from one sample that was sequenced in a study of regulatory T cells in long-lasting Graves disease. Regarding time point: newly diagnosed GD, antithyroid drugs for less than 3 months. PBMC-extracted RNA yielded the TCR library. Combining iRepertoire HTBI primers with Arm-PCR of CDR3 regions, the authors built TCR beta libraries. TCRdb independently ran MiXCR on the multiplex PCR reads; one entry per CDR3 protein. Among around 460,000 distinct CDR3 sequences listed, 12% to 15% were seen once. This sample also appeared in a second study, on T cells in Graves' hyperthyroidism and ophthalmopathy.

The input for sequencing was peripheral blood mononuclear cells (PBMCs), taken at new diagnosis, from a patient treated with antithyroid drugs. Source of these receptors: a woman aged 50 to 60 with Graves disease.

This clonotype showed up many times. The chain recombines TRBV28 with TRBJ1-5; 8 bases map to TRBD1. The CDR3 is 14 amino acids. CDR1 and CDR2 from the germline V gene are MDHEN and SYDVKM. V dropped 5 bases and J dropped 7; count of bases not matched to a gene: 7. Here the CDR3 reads CASSNGQGSQPQHF. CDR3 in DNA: TGTGCCAGCAGTAATGGACAGGGTTCACAGCCCCAGCATTTT.

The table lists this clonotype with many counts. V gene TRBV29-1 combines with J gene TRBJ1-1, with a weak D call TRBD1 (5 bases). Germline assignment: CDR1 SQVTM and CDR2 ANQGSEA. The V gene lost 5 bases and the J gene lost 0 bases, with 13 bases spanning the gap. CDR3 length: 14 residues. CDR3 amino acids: CSVLGGVMNTEAFF. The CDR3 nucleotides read TGCAGCGTTCTTGGGGGGGTCATGAACACTGAAGCTTTCTTT.

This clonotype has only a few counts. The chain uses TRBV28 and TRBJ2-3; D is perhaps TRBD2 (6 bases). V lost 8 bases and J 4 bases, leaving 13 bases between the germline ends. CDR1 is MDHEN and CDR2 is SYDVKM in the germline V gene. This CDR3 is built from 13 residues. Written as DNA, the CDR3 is TGTGCCAGCCGGACGGGAGCGGCAGATACGCAGTATTTT. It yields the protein CASRTGAADTQYF.

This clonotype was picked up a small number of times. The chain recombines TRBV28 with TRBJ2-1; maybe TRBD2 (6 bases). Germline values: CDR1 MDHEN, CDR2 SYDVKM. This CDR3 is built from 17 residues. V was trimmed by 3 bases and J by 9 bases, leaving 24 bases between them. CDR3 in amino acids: CASSFPIGTRLGGEQFF. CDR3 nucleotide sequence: TGTGCCAGCAGTTTCCCGATTGGGACCCGACTCGGGGGTGAGCAGTTCTTC.

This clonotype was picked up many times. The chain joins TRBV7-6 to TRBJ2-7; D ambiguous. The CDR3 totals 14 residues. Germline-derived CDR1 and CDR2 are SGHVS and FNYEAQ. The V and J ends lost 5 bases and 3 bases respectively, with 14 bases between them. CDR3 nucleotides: TGTGCCAGCAGCCCCGGTAGGCCGCACTACGAGCAGTACTTC. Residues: CASSPGRPHYEQYF.

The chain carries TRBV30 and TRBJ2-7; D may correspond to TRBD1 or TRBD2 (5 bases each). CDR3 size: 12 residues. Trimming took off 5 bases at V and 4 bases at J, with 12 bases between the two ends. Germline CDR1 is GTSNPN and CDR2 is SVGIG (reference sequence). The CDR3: CAWGEGLYEQYF. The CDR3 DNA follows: TGTGCCTGGGGCGAGGGGTTGTACGAGCAGTACTTC.

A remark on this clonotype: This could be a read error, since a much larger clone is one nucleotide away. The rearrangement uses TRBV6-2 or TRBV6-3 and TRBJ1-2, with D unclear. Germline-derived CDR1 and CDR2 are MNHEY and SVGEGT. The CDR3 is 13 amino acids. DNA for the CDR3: TGTGCCGGCAGTTACACGGACGGCTATGGCTACACCTTC. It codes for CAGSYTDGYGYTF.

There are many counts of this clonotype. For the CDR3, the DNA is TGTGCCAGCAGCTCAGGACTAGCGGGTAGAGTTTACAATGAGCAGTTCTTC. Its protein product is CASSSGLAGRVYNEQFF. This chain links TRBV7-8 with TRBJ2-1, with TRBD2 matching over 11 bases. Trimming removed 4 bases from V and 4 bases from J; junction bases left unmatched: 9. CDR3 size: 17 residues. Germline CDR1 reads SGHVS; CDR2 reads FQNEAQ. The whole variable domain, filled in from reference TRBV7-8 and TRBJ2-1, reads GAGVSQSPRYKVAKRGQDVALRCDPISGHVSLFWYQQALGQGPEFLTYFQNEAQLDKSGLPSDRFFAERPEGSVSTLKIQRTQQEDSAVYLCASSSGLAGRVYNEQFFGPGTRLTVL.

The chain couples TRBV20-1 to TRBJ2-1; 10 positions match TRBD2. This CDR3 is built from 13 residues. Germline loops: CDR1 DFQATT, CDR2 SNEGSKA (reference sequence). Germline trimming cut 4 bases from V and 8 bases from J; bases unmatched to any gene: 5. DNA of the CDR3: TGCAGTGCTACTAGCGGGAGTACATATGAGCAGTTCTTC. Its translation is CSATSGSTYEQFF.

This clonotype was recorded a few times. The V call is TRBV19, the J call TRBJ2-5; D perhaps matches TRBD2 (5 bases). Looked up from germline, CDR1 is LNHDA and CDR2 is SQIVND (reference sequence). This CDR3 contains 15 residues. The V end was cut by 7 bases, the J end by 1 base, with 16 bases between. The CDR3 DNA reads TGTGCCAGTACCCCCAGAGGACTGATCCAAGAGACCCAGTACTTC. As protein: CASTPRGLIQETQYF.

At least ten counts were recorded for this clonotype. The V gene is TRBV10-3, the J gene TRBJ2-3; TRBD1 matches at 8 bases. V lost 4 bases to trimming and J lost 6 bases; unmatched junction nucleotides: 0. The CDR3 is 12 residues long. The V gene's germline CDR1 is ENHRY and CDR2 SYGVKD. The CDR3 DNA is TGTGCCATCAGTGCAGGGGGCGATACGCAGTATTTT. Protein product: CAISAGGDTQYF.

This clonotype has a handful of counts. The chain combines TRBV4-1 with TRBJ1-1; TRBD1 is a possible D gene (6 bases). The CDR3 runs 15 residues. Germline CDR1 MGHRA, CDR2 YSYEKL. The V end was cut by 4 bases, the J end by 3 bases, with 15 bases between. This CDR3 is CASSRLTGRDTEAFF. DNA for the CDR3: TGCGCCAGCAGCCGACTAACAGGGAGGGACACTGAAGCTTTCTTT.

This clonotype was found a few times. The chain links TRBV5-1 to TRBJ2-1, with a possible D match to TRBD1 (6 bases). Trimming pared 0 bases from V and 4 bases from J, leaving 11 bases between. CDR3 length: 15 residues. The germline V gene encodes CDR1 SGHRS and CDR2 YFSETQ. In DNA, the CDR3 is TGCGCCAGCAGCTTGGTTGCAGGGGATTACAATGAGCAGTTCTTC. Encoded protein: CASSLVAGDYNEQFF.

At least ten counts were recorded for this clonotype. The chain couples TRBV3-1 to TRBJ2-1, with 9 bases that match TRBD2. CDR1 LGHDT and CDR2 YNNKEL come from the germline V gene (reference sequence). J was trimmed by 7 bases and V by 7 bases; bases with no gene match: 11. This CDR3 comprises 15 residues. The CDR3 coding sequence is TGTGCCAGCACCCCTTCGCGGGAGGGCCGGAATGAGCAGTTCTTC. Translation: CASTPSREGRNEQFF.

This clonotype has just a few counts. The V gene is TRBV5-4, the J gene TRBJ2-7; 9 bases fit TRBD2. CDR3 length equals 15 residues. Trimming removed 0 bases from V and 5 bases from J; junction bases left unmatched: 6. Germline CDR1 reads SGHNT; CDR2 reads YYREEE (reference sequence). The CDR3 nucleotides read TGTGCCAGCAGCTTGGTCGGCGGGAGGGCCAACGAGCAGTACTTC. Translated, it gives CASSLVGGRANEQYF.

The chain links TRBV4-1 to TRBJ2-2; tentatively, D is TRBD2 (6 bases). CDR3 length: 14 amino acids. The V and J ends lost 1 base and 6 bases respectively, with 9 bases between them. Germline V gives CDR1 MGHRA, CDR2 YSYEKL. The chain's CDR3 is CASSQVGGSGELFF. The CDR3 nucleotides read TGCGCCAGCAGCCAAGTCGGGGGTTCCGGGGAGCTGTTTTTT.

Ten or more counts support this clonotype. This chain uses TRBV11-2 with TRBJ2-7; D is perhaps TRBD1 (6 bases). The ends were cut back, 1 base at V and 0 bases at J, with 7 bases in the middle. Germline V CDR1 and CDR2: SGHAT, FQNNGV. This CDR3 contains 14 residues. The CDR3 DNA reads TGTGCCAGCAGCTTAGTCAGGGGCTCCTACGAGCAGTACTTC. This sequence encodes CASSLVRGSYEQYF.

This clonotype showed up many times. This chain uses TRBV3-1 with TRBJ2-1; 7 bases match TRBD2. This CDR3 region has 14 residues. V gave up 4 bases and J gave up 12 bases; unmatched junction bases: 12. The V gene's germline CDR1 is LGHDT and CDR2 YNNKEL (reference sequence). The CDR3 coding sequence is TGTGCCAGCAGCCGGGACTACTTGGCGCGTGGGCAGTTCTTC. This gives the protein CASSRDYLARGQFF.

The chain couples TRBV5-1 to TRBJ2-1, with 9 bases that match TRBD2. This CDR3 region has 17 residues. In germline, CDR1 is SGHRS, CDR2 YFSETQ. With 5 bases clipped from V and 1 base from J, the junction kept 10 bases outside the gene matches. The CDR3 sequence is CASSPTLAGASYNEQFF. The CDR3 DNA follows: TGCGCCAGCAGTCCAACCTTAGCGGGAGCTTCCTACAATGAGCAGTTCTTC.

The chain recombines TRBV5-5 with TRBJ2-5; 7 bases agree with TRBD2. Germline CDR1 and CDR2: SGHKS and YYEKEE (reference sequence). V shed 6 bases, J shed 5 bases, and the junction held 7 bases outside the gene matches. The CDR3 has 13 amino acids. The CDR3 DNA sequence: TGTGCCAGCATCCCGGGGGGAGGGGAGACCCAGTACTTC. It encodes CASIPGGGETQYF.

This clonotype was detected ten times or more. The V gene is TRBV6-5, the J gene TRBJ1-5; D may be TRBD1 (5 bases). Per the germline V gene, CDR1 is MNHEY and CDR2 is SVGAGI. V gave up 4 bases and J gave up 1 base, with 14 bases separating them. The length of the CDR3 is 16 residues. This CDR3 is CASSLLRGVSNQPQHF. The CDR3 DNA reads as TGTGCCAGCAGTTTACTGAGAGGGGTAAGCAATCAGCCCCAGCATTTT.

In DNA form, the CDR3 reads TGTGCCACCAGTGACACTGGACCAGCCTCGCCCGTGAATGAGCAGTTCTTC. Encoded protein: CATSDTGPASPVNEQFF. The chain combines TRBV24-1 with TRBJ2-1; D is ambiguous. The length of the CDR3 is 17 residues. CDR1 and CDR2 from the germline V gene are KGHDR and SFDVKD. V lost 4 bases, J lost 7 bases, and 22 bases lay in between.